The 19 T cell receptor beta chains listed next were all sequenced from one sample in a study of naive and memory T cell subsets. Points from the study as a whole: Naive repertoires, especially CD8, held a few larger clonotypes, possibly memory cells re-expressing CD45RA.

Antigens of these TCRs are unknown. The beta constant-region primer was an equimolar mix of two oligonucleotides covering TRBC1 and TRBC2. The ligated cDNA underwent four PCR rounds using SP2 and nested alpha and beta constant-region primers. TCRdb independently ran MiXCR on the UMI-ligation and nested PCR reads; one entry per CDR3 protein. The table includes 98,000 or so distinct CDR3 sequences, roughly 15% detected once. Sequencing was carried out using naive CD8+ T cells from blood. These receptors came from a human donor in good health.

The sample holds a few counts of this clonotype. The chain is built from TRBV24-1 and TRBJ2-1, with 8 bases aligning to TRBD2. The length of the CDR3 is 15 residues. In germline, CDR1 is KGHDR, CDR2 SFDVKD. V lost 5 bases to trimming and J lost 4 bases; unmatched junction nucleotides: 6. The CDR3 here is CATSGHGGAYNEQFF. In nucleotides, the CDR3 is TGTGCCACCAGTGGACACGGGGGGGCATACAATGAGCAGTTCTTC.

CDR3 sequence: CSLGGGDNEQFF. The CDR3 DNA follows: TGCAGCCTTGGCGGGGGAGACAATGAGCAGTTCTTC. This sequence joins TRBV20-1 and TRBJ2-1, with TRBD2 matching over 7 bases. In germline, CDR1 is DFQATT, CDR2 SNEGSKA (reference sequence). CDR3 length: 12 residues.

This clonotype showed up many times. This chain joins TRBV9 and TRBJ2-2; no reliable D call. Germline V gene lookup returns CDR1 SGDLS and CDR2 YYNGEE. The CDR3 spans 13 residues. V dropped 6 bases and J dropped 1 base, with 7 bases sitting between them. The CDR3: CASMSGNTGELFF. The CDR3 bases are TGTGCCAGCATGTCGGGGAACACCGGGGAGCTGTTTTTT.

The J gene is TRBJ2-2, the V gene TRBV4-3; a weak D match, TRBD2 (5 bases). The CDR3 contains 17 residues. Germline loops: CDR1 LGHNA, CDR2 YSLEER. V lost 4 bases and J 2 bases, leaving 17 bases between the germline ends. CDR3 residues: CASSPRRGPINTGELFF. CDR3 DNA sequence: TGCGCCAGCAGCCCGAGGAGAGGGCCCATCAACACCGGGGAGCTGTTTTTT.

This clonotype came up many times. The rearrangement joins TRBV7-2 to TRBJ2-5; 14 nucleotides line up with TRBD2. CDR1 and CDR2 (germline): SGHTA, FQGNSA. The ends lost 5 bases at V and 3 bases at J; junction bases unmatched: 8. This CDR3 spans 17 amino acids. Here the CDR3 DNA reads TGTGCCAGCAGCCTTAGGGGACTAGCGGGGGTAGAAGAGACCCAGTACTTC. Translating gives CASSLRGLAGVEETQYF.

V gene TRBV12-3 or TRBV12-4 combines with J gene TRBJ2-3, with TRBD2 matching 8 bases. This CDR3 comprises 18 residues. With V trimmed by 4 bases and J by 1 base, 13 bases remained unmatched. CDR3 in amino acids: CASSSEPTWREGTDTQYF. The CDR3 DNA reads TGTGCCAGCAGTTCAGAGCCCACTTGGCGGGAGGGCACAGATACGCAGTATTTT.

This clonotype was seen ten or more times. The V call is TRBV29-1, the J call TRBJ2-6; 7 bases agree with TRBD1. This CDR3 comprises 17 residues. The ends lost 6 bases at V and 0 bases at J; junction bases unmatched: 11. From germline, CDR1 is SQVTM and CDR2 ANQGSEA. The CDR3 loop is CSVRTGETSSGANVLTF. In DNA form, the CDR3 reads TGCAGCGTACGGACAGGCGAAACCTCCTCTGGGGCCAACGTCCTGACTTTC. The full variable domain, with the rest looked up from reference TRBV29-1 and TRBJ2-6, is SAVISQKPSRDICQRGTSLTIQCQVDSQVTMMFWYRQQPGQSLTLIATANQGSEATYESGFVIDKFPISRPNLTFSTLTVSNMSPEDSSIYLCSVRTGETSSGANVLTFGAGSRLTVL.

This clonotype was observed a few times. The chain links TRBV7-9 to TRBJ2-2; TRBD1 aligns across 7 bases. Germline-derived CDR1 and CDR2 are SEHNR and FQNEAQ (reference sequence). This CDR3 region has 17 residues. V was clipped by 5 bases and J by 4 bases; unmatched bases: 13. The CDR3 sequence is CASSQKAEQGTTGELFF. CDR3 DNA: TGTGCCAGCAGCCAGAAAGCCGAACAGGGGACCACCGGGGAGCTGTTTTTT. Full variable domain (rest looked up from reference TRBV7-9 and TRBJ2-2): DTGVSQNPRHKITKRGQNVTFRCDPISEHNRLYWYRQTLGQGPEFLTYFQNEAQLEKSRLLSDRFSAERPKGSFSTLEIQRTEQGDSAMYLCASSQKAEQGTTGELFFGEGSRLTVL.

This clonotype occurred many times. The chain couples TRBV5-6 to TRBJ2-7; no clear D gene. Germline V lookup: CDR1 SGHDT, CDR2 YYEEEE. The CDR3 runs to 13 residues. V lost 2 bases, J lost 6 bases, and 12 bases lay in between. CDR3 in amino acids: CASSLVQPLEQYF. The CDR3 bases are TGTGCCAGCAGCTTAGTACAGCCCCTCGAGCAGTACTTC.

This chain connects TRBV7-9 to TRBJ1-2; TRBD1 agrees at 7 bases. Germline loops: CDR1 SEHNR, CDR2 FQNEAQ (reference sequence). This CDR3 comprises 14 residues. V shed 5 bases and J 2 bases; nucleotides not matched to a gene: 5. This CDR3 is CASSLATGNYGYTF. CDR3 bases: TGTGCCAGCAGCCTTGCGACAGGGAACTATGGCTACACCTTC.

This chain joins TRBV24-1 and TRBJ2-3, with D perhaps TRBD2 (5 bases). This CDR3 has 17 residues. V was cut by 3 bases and J by 2 bases, with 17 bases left in between. Per the germline V gene, CDR1 is KGHDR and CDR2 is SFDVKD. In DNA form, the CDR3 reads TGTGCCACCAGTGATCCTGTCCCCAGCGGTCTCACAGATACGCAGTATTTT. Translating gives CATSDPVPSGLTDTQYF.

The chain links TRBV6-1 to TRBJ2-3; no clear D gene. V lost 1 base and J 4 bases, leaving 9 bases between the germline ends. Germline V gene data show CDR1 as MNHNS and CDR2 as SASEGT. The CDR3 is made up of 14 amino acids. CDR3 residues: CASSEEANADTQYF. CDR3 sequence (DNA): TGTGCCAGCAGTGAAGAAGCTAATGCAGATACGCAGTATTTT.

This chain joins TRBV4-1 and TRBJ2-5; D is perhaps TRBD1 (6 bases). With 1 base removed from V and 1 base from J, the gap between germline ends came to 10 bases. The germline gives CDR1 MGHRA, CDR2 YSYEKL. This CDR3 is 15 amino acids long. As DNA, the CDR3 is TGCGCCAGCAGCCAAGGCTTCAGGGGCCAAGAGACCCAGTACTTC. Translation gives CASSQGFRGQETQYF.

The J gene is TRBJ1-1, the V gene TRBV27; a possible D gene is TRBD1 (5 bases). CDR3 length equals 17 residues. V dropped 2 bases and J dropped 5 bases, with 21 bases sitting between them. Germline-derived CDR1 and CDR2 are MNHEY and SMNVEV (reference sequence). Here the CDR3 DNA reads TGTGCCAGCAGTTTAGAGTGGGGCGCAGGGAGGGAGACTGAAGCTTTCTTT. Translation: CASSLEWGAGRETEAFF.

The chain has TRBV7-9 and TRBJ2-7; 11 nucleotides line up with TRBD2. Germline values: CDR1 SEHNR, CDR2 FQNEAQ (reference sequence). This CDR3 is 15 amino acids long. The V and J ends lost 5 bases and 6 bases, in that order; junction bases with no gene match: 9. The CDR3 loop reads CASSPTTSGTSEQYF. As DNA, the CDR3 is TGTGCCAGCAGCCCTACGACTAGCGGGACGTCCGAGCAGTACTTC.

The chain links TRBV12-3 or TRBV12-4 to TRBJ2-7; D remains ambiguous. The CDR3 spans 14 residues. The germline V and J ends were trimmed by 1 base and 5 bases, with 12 bases remaining between them. The CDR3 protein is CASSLVSSPDEQYF. The CDR3 DNA sequence: TGTGCCAGCAGTTTAGTATCCAGCCCCGACGAGCAGTACTTC.

This clonotype has at least ten counts. The V and J genes are TRBV4-3 and TRBJ1-5; 8 bases agree with TRBD1. V lost 6 bases to trimming and J lost 1 base; unmatched junction nucleotides: 5. Germline CDR1 LGHNA, CDR2 YSLEER. The CDR3 has 15 amino acids. The CDR3 sequence: CASSPGQGSNQPQHF. CDR3 bases: TGCGCCAGCAGTCCAGGACAGGGCAGCAATCAGCCCCAGCATTTT.

This clonotype was observed a few times. The chain uses TRBV5-4 and TRBJ1-2; 12 nucleotides match TRBD1. Germline assignment: CDR1 SGHNT and CDR2 YYREEE (reference sequence). The CDR3 has 16 residues. V trimming: 2 bases; J trimming: 4 bases; junction bases outside the gene matches: 6. Here the CDR3 reads CASSFWDRGLTYGYTF. In nucleotides, the CDR3 is TGTGCCAGCAGCTTTTGGGACAGGGGGCTCACCTATGGCTACACCTTC.

The V gene is TRBV2, the J gene TRBJ2-1; D may be TRBD1 (5 bases). The CDR3 loop spans 15 amino acids. V was shortened by 7 bases and J by 6 bases, with 19 bases between the two germline ends. Germline-derived CDR1 and CDR2 are SNHLY and FYNNEI. The CDR3 sequence is CASTPGSGPGNEQFF. The CDR3, as DNA: TGTGCCAGCACTCCAGGGTCCGGTCCGGGCAATGAGCAGTTCTTC.